This record concerns one TCR beta chain sequence. Its specific antigen is unknown. Base qualities are not recorded, but no much larger clone differs from it by a single base. This sample is part of a study of OX40 agonist ivuxolimab in advanced cancers. Looking at the study overall: The costimulatory receptor OX40 (CD134) was targeted by ivuxolimab, a fully human IgG2 agonistic monoclonal antibody. Intravenous ivuxolimab was administered to patients every 2 weeks at six dose levels: 0.01, 0.1, 0.3, 1.5, 3 and 10 mg/kg. Of the roughly 52 dose-escalation patients, hepatocellular carcinoma was present in about 20, melanoma in approximately 15, renal cell carcinoma in 9 and head and neck cancer in 9. In the dose-escalation cohort, around four fifths of patients were male, and the mean age was roughly 60 years with a range of about 20 to 90. Prior anti-PD-1, anti-PD-L1 or anti-CTLA-4 therapy was permitted, and checkpoint inhibitors had been received by roughly 42% of dose-escalation patients. Three dose-escalation patients achieved partial responses, one with hepatocellular carcinoma and two with cutaneous melanoma. The purpose of peripheral TCRbeta sequencing was to test whether ivuxolimab changed TCR sequence diversity and led to clonal T-cell expansion. The paper reports the monotherapy dose-escalation portion (N of about 47 patients) of the phase I ivuxolimab trial.

For sequencing of the TCRbeta CDR3 region, genomic DNA was extracted from the sorted cells. TCRbeta CDR3 regions were sequenced using the immunoSEQ Assay. Entries here come from immuneACCESS through TCRdb and include only in-frame sequences with V and J called. Some clones fail to appear in such tables; in the studies checked, an unresolved V gene covers under half of the shortfall, and the cause of the remainder is unknown. For this sample the table gives 50,000 to 60,000 clones, of which about 85% were detected only once. The ten top clones hold approximately 1% of the sample. Counted from cysteine to phenylalanine, this CDR3 has 11 amino acids. Only the CDR3 part of the read is kept: 33 bases, read in frame from the first base. The V and J ends are trimmed by 6 bases and 4 bases, leaving 6 bases between them. The germline V gene (reference sequence) yields LNHDA for CDR1 and SQIVND for CDR2. The research as a whole found: At doses of 0.1 to 3.0 mg/kg, clonal expansion of both CD4+ and CD8+ T cells in blood was seen between baseline and week 6. After ivuxolimab, more expanded clones were found on average in CD8+ T cells than in CD4+ T cells. Which antigens the clonally expanded peripheral T cells were specific for was not determined. Low levels of normalized T-cell clonal expansion were also seen in some patients who did not respond. In partial responders in the 0.1-3.0 mg/kg groups, normalized peripheral clonal expansion was found to be among the lowest, especially among CD8+ T cells.

The trial excluded patients who had a history of autoimmune disease or who were on systemic immunosuppression. In every dose cohort, peripheral blood was drawn for TCR sequencing at baseline, cycle 4 day 1, and cycle 7 day 1. Samples were obtained from an open-label, multicenter, first-in-human phase I dose-escalation trial of ivuxolimab. Adults with locally advanced or metastatic melanoma, renal cell carcinoma, hepatocellular carcinoma or head and neck squamous cell carcinoma were enrolled in the trial. Before TCR sequencing, CD4+ T cells and CD8+ T cells were sorted from peripheral blood as separate populations.

The chain was built from TRBV19 and TRBJ1-1; the D gene is not confidently resolved. The sample consisted of CD4+ or CD8+ T cells sorted from blood, taken in a trial of the OX40 agonist ivuxolimab. The receptor was isolated from an adult with an advanced solid tumor such as melanoma, head and neck, liver or kidney cancer. The CDR3 corresponds to CASRRVTEAFF. DNA sequence: TGTGCCAGTAGAAGGGTCACTGAAGCTTTCTTT.